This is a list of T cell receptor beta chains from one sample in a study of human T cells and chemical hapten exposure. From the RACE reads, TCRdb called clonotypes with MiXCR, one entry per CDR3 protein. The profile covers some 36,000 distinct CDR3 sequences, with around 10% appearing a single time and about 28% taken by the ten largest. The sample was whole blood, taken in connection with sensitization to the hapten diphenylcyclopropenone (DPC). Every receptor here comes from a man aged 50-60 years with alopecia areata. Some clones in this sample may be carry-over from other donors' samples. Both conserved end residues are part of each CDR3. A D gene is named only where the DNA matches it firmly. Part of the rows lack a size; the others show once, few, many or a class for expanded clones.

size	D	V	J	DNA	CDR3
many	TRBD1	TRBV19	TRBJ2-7	TGTGCCAGTAGCCCTGGGGACAGCGCCTACGAGCAGTACTTC	CASSPGDSAYEQYF
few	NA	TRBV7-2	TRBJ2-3	TGTGCCAGCAGCTTAGGTTTGGATACGCAGTATTTT	CASSLGLDTQYF
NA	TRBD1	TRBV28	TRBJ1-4	TGTGCCAGCAGTTCAGGACAGGCGGGTGAAAAACTGTTTTTT	CASSSGQAGEKLFF
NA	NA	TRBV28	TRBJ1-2	TGTGCCAGCAGTTTCGGTGGTAGCTATGGCTACACCTTC	CASSFGGSYGYTF
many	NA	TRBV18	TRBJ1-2	TGTGCCAGCTCACCACCTTCACAGGGTGGGAACTATGGCTACACCTTC	CASSPPSQGGNYGYTF
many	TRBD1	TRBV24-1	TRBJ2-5	TGTGCCACCAGTGATTTTAACAGGGGGCAACAAGAGACCCAGTACTTC	CATSDFNRGQQETQYF
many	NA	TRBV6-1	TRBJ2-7	TGTGCCAGCAGTGAAGCGCAACCAGGTCTCAACGAGCAGTACTTC	CASSEAQPGLNEQYF
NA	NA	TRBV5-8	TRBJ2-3	TGTGCCAGCAGCTTGGTTAGCGTGAGCACAGATACGCAGTATTTT	CASSLVSVSTDTQYF
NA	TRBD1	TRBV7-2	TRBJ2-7	TGTGCCAGCAGCTTTAGGGACAGGGGGGAGCAGTACTTC	CASSFRDRGEQYF
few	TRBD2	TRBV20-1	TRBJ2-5	TGCAGTGCTAGTATGAGCGGGGAAGAGACCCAGTACTTC	CSASMSGEETQYF
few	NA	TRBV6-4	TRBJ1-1	TGTGCCAGCAGTGAACACATCATGAACACTGAAGCTTTCTTT	CASSEHIMNTEAFF
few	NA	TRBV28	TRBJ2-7	TGTGCCAGCTCGGGCGGGGCCCGGGGGTACGAGCAGTACTTC	CASSGGARGYEQYF
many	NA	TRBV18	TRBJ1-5	TGTGCCAGCTCACCATTGGACGAGAATCAGCCCCAGCATTTT	CASSPLDENQPQHF
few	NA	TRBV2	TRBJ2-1	TGTGCCAGCAACATCATACCTAACAATGAGCAGTTCTTC	CASNIIPNNEQFF
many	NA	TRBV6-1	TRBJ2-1	TGTGCCAGCAGAGACTACAATGAGCAGTTCTTC	CASRDYNEQFF
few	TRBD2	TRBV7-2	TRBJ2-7	TGTGCCAGCAGCTACCGACCGGGACTAGCGGGAGGCGTTACGGAGCAGTACTTC	CASSYRPGLAGGVTEQYF
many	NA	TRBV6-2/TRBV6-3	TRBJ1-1	TGTGCCAGCAGTTACGGGCGCACTGAAGCTTTCTTT	CASSYGRTEAFF
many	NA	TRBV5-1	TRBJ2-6	TGCGCCAGCAGCTTGGTAGGGACCTCTGGGGCCAACGTCCTGACTTTC	CASSLVGTSGANVLTF
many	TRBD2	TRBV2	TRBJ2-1	TGTGCCAGCAGTATACCAACTAGCGGGAGTCGCTACAATGAGCAGTTCTTC	CASSIPTSGSRYNEQFF
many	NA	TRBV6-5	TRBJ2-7	TGTGCCAGCAGTGGACTGCCCTACGAGCAGTACTTC	CASSGLPYEQYF
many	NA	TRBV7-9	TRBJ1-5	TGTGCCAGCAGCTTAGGCTCAGGGGCTTCTAGCAATCAGCCCCAGCATTTT	CASSLGSGASSNQPQHF
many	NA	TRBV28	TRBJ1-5	TGTGCCAGCACATTGGCCCGCAATCAGCCCCAGCATTTT	CASTLARNQPQHF
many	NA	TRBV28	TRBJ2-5	TGTGCCAGCAGTTCCGCGGGCACCCAAGAGACCCAGTACTTC	CASSSAGTQETQYF
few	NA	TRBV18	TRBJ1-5	TGTGCCAGCTCCCCACTTGCCAATCAGCCCCAGCATTTT	CASSPLANQPQHF
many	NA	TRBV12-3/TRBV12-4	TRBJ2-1	TGTGCCAGCAGTCTAGGAGTGGGAGCACCGTACAATGAGCAGTTCTTC	CASSLGVGAPYNEQFF